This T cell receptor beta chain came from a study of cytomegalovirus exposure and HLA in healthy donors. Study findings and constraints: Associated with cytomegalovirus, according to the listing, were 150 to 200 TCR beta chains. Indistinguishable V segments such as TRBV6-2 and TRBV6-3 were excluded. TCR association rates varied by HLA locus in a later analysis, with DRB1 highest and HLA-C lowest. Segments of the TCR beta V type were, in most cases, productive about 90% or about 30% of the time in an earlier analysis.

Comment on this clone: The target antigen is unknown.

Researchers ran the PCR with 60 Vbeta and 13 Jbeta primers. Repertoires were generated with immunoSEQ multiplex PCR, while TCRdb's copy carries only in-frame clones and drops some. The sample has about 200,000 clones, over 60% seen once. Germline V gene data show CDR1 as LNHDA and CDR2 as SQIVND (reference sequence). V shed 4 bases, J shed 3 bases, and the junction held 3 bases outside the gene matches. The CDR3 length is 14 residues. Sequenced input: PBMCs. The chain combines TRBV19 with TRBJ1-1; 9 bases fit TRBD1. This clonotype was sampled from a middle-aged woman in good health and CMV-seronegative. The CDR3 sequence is CASSTTGGYTEAFF. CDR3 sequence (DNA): TGTGCCAGTAGTACGACAGGGGGGTACACTGAAGCTTTCTTT.